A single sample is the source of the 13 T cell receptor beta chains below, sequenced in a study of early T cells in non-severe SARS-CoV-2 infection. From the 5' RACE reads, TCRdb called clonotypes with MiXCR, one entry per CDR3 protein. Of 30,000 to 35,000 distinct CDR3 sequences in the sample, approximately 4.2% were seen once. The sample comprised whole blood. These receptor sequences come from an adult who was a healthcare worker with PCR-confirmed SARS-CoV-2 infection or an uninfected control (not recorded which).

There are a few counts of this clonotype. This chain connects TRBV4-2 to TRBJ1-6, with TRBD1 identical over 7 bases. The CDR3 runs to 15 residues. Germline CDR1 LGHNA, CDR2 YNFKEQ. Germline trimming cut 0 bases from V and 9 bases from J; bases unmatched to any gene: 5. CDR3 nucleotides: TGTGCCAGCAGCCAAGATTCAGGGGGAAGTTCACCCCTCCACTTT. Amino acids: CASSQDSGGSSPLHF.

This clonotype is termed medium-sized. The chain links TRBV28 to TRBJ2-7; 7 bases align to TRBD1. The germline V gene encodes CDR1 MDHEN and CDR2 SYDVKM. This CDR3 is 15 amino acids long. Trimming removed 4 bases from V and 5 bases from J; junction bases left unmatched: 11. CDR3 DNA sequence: TGTGCCAGCAGTTCGTTGACAGGGAAGGTGGACGAGCAGTACTTC. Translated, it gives CASSSLTGKVDEQYF.

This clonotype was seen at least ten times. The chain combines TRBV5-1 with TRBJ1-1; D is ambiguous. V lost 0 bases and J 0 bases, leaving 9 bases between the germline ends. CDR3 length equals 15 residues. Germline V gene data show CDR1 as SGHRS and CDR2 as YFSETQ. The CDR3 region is CASSLDPDMNTEAFF. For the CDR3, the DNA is TGCGCCAGCAGCTTGGACCCAGACATGAACACTGAAGCTTTCTTT.

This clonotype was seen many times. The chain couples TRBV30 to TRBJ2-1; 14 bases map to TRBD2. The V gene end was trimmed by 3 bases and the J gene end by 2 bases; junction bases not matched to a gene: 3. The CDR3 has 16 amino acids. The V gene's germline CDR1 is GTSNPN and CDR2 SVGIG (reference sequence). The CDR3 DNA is TGTGCCTGGAGCCCGACTAGCGGGAGGGCCTACAATGAGCAGTTCTTC. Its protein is CAWSPTSGRAYNEQFF.

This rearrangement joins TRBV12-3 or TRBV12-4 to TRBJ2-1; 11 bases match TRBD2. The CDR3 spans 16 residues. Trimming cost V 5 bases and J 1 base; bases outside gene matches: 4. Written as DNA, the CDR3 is TGTGCCAGCAGTCCCCGGACTAGCGGGTCCTACAATGAGCAGTTCTTC. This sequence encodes CASSPRTSGSYNEQFF.

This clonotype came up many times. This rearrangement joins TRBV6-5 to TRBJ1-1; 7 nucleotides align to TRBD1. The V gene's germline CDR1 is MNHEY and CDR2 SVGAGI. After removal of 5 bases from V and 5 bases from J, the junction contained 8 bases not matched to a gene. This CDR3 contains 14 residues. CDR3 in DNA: TGTGCCAGCAGTACCCCAGGGGGGCGTACTGAAGCTTTCTTT. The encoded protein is CASSTPGGRTEAFF.

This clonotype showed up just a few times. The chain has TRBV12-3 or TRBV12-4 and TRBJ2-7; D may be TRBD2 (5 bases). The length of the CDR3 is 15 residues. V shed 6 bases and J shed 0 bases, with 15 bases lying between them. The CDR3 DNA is TGTGCCAGCAGCCCCCTAGACGACTACTCCTACGAGCAGTACTTC. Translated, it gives CASSPLDDYSYEQYF.

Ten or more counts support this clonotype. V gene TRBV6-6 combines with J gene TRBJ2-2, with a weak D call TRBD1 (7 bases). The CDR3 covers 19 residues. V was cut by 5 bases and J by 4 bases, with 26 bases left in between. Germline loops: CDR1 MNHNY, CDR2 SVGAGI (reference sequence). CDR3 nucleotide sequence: TGTGCCAGCAGTCCCTTCCCGCGGGACAGTAAGTTTGTCACCGGGGAGCTGTTTTTT. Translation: CASSPFPRDSKFVTGELFF.

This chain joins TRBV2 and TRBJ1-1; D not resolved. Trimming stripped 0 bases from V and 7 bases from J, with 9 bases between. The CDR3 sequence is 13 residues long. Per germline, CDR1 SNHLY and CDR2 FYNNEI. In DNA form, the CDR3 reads TGTGCCAGCAGTGAAGCTGCCTTCATTGAAGCTTTCTTT. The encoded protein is CASSEAAFIEAFF.

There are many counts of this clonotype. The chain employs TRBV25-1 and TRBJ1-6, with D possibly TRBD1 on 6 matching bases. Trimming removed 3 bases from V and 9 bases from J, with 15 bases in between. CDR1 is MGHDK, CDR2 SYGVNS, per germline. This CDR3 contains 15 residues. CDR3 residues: CASSDPQGQGSPLHF. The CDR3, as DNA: TGTGCCAGCAGTGATCCACAGGGCCAGGGTTCACCCCTCCACTTT.

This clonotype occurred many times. CDR3 coding DNA: TGTGCCAGCAGCTTCGGGACAGGGAGTGACACTGAAGCTTTCTTT. Its translation is CASSFGTGSDTEAFF. The chain employs TRBV5-6 and TRBJ1-1, with 9 nucleotides matching TRBD1. Germline V gene lookup returns CDR1 SGHDT and CDR2 YYEEEE. CDR3 length: 15 amino acids. With V trimmed by 2 bases and J by 3 bases, 5 bases remained unmatched.

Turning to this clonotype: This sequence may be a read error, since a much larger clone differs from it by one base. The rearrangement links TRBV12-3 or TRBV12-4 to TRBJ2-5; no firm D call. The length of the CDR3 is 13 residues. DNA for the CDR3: TGTGTCAGCAGTCTCCTGAGACGGGAGACCCAGTACTTC. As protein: CVSSLLRRETQYF.

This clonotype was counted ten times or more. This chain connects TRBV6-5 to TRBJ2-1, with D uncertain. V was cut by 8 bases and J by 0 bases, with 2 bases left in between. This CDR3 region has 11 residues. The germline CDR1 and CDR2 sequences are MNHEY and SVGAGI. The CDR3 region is CASGSYNEQFF. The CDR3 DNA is TGTGCCAGCGGCTCCTACAATGAGCAGTTCTTC.